This T cell receptor delta chain was recovered during a study of gamma-delta T cells after stem cell transplantation. TCRdb re-called the RT-PCR reads through CATT. The table records just over 15,000 delta-chain clones, more than 7.5% of them present only once. This clone was found a few times. This DNA translates differently at residue 16 from the TCRdb protein, which is that of a much larger clone; a read error is likely, and the protein shown is the DNA's own translation. The CDR3 covers 19 residues. CDR1 and CDR2 from the germline V gene are NSMFDY and ISSIKDK. The source material was gamma-delta T cells. The rearrangement joins TRAV29/DV5 to TRDJ1; TRDD3 matches at 10 bases. This receptor was taken from a human donor. It is not recorded whose cells these are; they may come from a transplant donor. CDR3 region: CAASPIVLGDGRYTDELIF. The CDR3 bases are TGTGCAGCAAGCCCGATCGTACTGGGGGATGGGAGGTACACCGATGAACTCATCTTT.